This entry lists 3 T cell receptor beta chains sequenced from one sample in a study of blood T cell repertoires in COVID-19. Profiling relied on immunoSEQ multiplex PCR, and the TCRdb table lists in-frame clones only, not all of them. The sample consists of 70,000 to 90,000 clones, around 72% of them appearing once. The specimen was peripheral blood. The receptors here all came from a human donor with acute or convalescent COVID-19. The donor label of this sample is uncertain.

This rearrangement joins TRBV20-1 to TRBJ2-7; 11 bases are a match to TRBD2. Germline lookup yields CDR1 DFQATT and CDR2 SNEGSKA (reference sequence). The J segment lost 0 bases and the V segment lost 3 bases, leaving 4 bases of the junction unmatched. The CDR3 runs to 15 residues. The chain's CDR3 is CSASGSGRASYEQYF. CDR3 DNA: TGCAGTGCTAGTGGTAGCGGGAGGGCCTCCTACGAGCAGTACTTC.

V usage is TRBV2 and J usage is TRBJ2-4, with 8 bases matching TRBD1. The length of the CDR3 is 15 residues. Germline loops: CDR1 SNHLY, CDR2 FYNNEI. Losses at the gene ends were 2 bases for V and 8 bases for J; bases not matched to a gene: 8. The CDR3 sequence: CASSELWTGMDIQYF. The DNA for the CDR3 is TGTGCCAGCAGTGAATTGTGGACAGGGATGGACATTCAGTACTTC. Full variable domain (rest looked up from reference TRBV2 and TRBJ2-4): EPEVTQTPSHQVTQMGQEVILRCVPISNHLYFYWYRQILGQKVEFLVSFYNNEISEKSEIFDDQFSVERPDGSNFTLKIRSTKLEDSAMYFCASSELWTGMDIQYFGAGTRLSVL.

V is TRBV5-1 and J is TRBJ2-5; maybe TRBD1 (5 bases). The V end lost 0 bases, the J end lost 0 bases, and 12 bases lay between the germline ends. Germline CDR1 and CDR2: SGHRS and YFSETQ. The CDR3 covers 16 residues. The CDR3, as DNA: TGCGCCAGCAGCTTGGAGGGGCTGGCCTACCAAGAGACCCAGTACTTC. It translates to CASSLEGLAYQETQYF.